This T cell receptor beta chain stems from a study of T cell repertoires in cytomegalovirus infection. At the level of the study: Through public TCR beta signatures, both CMV infection and matching HLA type were indicated. Study-wide results and caveats: Pooled public TCR beta family frequency picked out CMV carriers with the relevant HLA. In two of eight donors, the top clonotype was HLA-C-restricted CMV-specific.

In TCRdb, the reads were re-called with MiXCR into one record per CDR3 protein. The sample has almost 500,000 distinct CDR3 sequences; over 9% are singletons. This clonotype appeared a few times. The target antigen is unknown. The CDR3 consists of 15 residues. Deletions cut 7 bases from V and 2 bases from J, with 14 bases between. CDR1 SGHTA and CDR2 FQGTGA come from the germline V gene. The chain employs TRBV7-3 and TRBJ2-2; D uncertain. This clonotype was sampled from a human donor in good health (CMV status not recorded). Some clones in this sample may be carry-over from other donors' samples. Sequencing was performed on PBMCs. The CDR3 here is CASTLDTLNTGELFF. The CDR3, as DNA: TGTGCCAGCACTCTCGACACACTTAACACCGGGGAGCTGTTTTTT.